Shown below are 29 T cell receptor beta chains from a single sample sequenced in a study of long-term antiretroviral therapy in people with HIV. Survey-level resolution applied to immunoSEQ assay v3.0. The assay was immunoSEQ multiplex PCR, and TCRdb's table has in-frame clones only and misses some. The profile shows 27,000 or so clones, 82% of them singletons. The material was unsorted PBMCs, obtained 2.9 years after starting antiretroviral therapy. The source of these receptors is a man aged 45-60 years with HIV.

The CDR3 reads CASSLEGTLYNEQFF. The CDR3 DNA is TGTGCCAGCAGCTTAGAAGGGACGCTCTACAATGAGCAGTTCTTC. The V and J genes are TRBV7-2 and TRBJ2-1, with D perhaps matching TRBD1 or TRBD2 (5 bases each). CDR1 is SGHTA and CDR2 is FQGNSA in the germline V gene. With 1 base removed from V and 3 bases from J, the gap between germline ends came to 10 bases. This CDR3 spans 15 amino acids.

Concerning this clone: Germline and junction disagree at one end, which may indicate a read error. The chain joins TRBV7-9 to TRBJ2-5; either TRBD1 or TRBD2 may supply D (5 bases each). Germline-derived CDR1 and CDR2 are SEHNR and FQNEAQ (reference sequence). The CDR3 is 14 amino acids. In DNA form, the CDR3 reads TGTGCCAGCAGCCTAGCAGGGATAGTGGAGACCCAGTACTTC. It is translated as CASSLAGIVETQYF.

The table lists this clone with a few counts. The V call is TRBV5-8, the J call TRBJ2-3, with D perhaps matching TRBD2 (6 bases). This CDR3 region has 17 residues. V dropped 1 base and J dropped 3 bases, with 18 bases sitting between them. The germline CDR1 and CDR2 sequences are SGHTS and YDEGEE. As DNA, the CDR3 is TGTGCCAGCAGCTTGTATACGGGCCCGGGGGTGACAGATACGCAGTATTTT. It encodes CASSLYTGPGVTDTQYF.

Only a few counts were recorded for this clone. The chain recombines TRBV4-3 with TRBJ1-6, with D tentatively TRBD1 (5 bases). Germline V gene data show CDR1 as LGHNA and CDR2 as YSLEER. This CDR3 has 15 amino acids. Deletions cut 1 base from V and 10 bases from J, with 14 bases between. The CDR3 sequence is CASSQGRRERSPLHF. The DNA for the CDR3 is TGCGCCAGCAGCCAAGGTCGCAGGGAGAGATCACCCCTCCACTTT.

The chain recombines TRBV19 with TRBJ2-2; 12 bases map to TRBD2. Germline V gives CDR1 LNHDA, CDR2 SQIVND (reference sequence). With V trimmed by 5 bases and J by 6 bases, 4 bases remained unmatched. CDR3 size: 15 residues. CDR3 region: CASSDRLAGAGELFF. In DNA, the CDR3 is TGTGCCAGTAGTGATCGACTAGCGGGGGCCGGGGAGCTGTTTTTT. The full variable domain, its missing parts supplied by reference TRBV19 and TRBJ2-2, is DGGITQSPKYLFRKEGQNVTLSCEQNLNHDAMYWYRQDPGQGLRLIYYSQIVNDFQKGDIAEGYSVSREKKESFPLTVTSAQKNPTAFYLCASSDRLAGAGELFFGEGSRLTVL.

The table lists this clone with a count of one. The V and J genes are TRBV19 and TRBJ2-3; 7 bases are a match to TRBD2. CDR3 length: 14 residues. CDR1 LNHDA and CDR2 SQIVND come from the germline V gene (reference sequence). V trimming: 8 bases; J trimming: 5 bases; junction bases outside the gene matches: 10. CDR3 in amino acids: CASGLGDSIDTQYF. The CDR3 coding sequence is TGTGCCAGTGGACTAGGGGATTCGATAGATACGCAGTATTTT.

This chain joins TRBV11-2 and TRBJ1-2; D perhaps matches TRBD1 (5 bases). CDR3 length equals 15 residues. V was trimmed by 5 bases and J by 0 bases, leaving 13 bases between them. CDR1 and CDR2 from the germline V gene are SGHAT and FQNNGV. The CDR3 is CASSPGWGANYGYTF. The CDR3 region has the DNA TGTGCCAGCAGCCCCGGGTGGGGGGCTAACTATGGCTACACCTTC. Full variable domain (missing parts from reference TRBV11-2 and TRBJ1-2): EAGVAQSPRYKIIEKRQSVAFWCNPISGHATLYWYQQILGQGPKLLIQFQNNGVVDDSQLPKDRFSAERLKGVDSTLKIQPAKLEDSAVYLCASSPGWGANYGYTFGSGTRLTVV.

This clone was counted a single time. CDR3 protein: CASRLKTGTGLNTEAFF. The DNA of the CDR3 is TGTGCCAGCAGACTAAAGACAGGGACTGGTTTGAACACTGAAGCTTTCTTT. The rearrangement links TRBV28 to TRBJ1-1, with 7 positions matching TRBD1. This CDR3 has 17 amino acids. Germline values: CDR1 MDHEN, CDR2 SYDVKM. V lost 6 bases to trimming and J lost 0 bases; unmatched junction nucleotides: 13. Looking up the rest from reference TRBV28 and TRBJ1-1 gives the full variable domain: DVKVTQSSRYLVKRTGEKVFLECVQDMDHENMFWYRQDPGLGLRLIYFSYDVKMKEKGDIPEGYSVSREKKERFSLILESASTNQTSMYLCASRLKTGTGLNTEAFFGQGTRLTVV.

The chain recombines TRBV2 with TRBJ2-6; no firm D call. Trimming cost V 7 bases and J 0 bases, with 13 bases left between them. This CDR3 region has 16 residues. Germline V CDR1 and CDR2: SNHLY, FYNNEI. For the CDR3, the DNA is TGTGCCAGCAACCTCCTATGGGGCTCTGGGGCCAACGTCCTGACTTTC. This sequence encodes CASNLLWGSGANVLTF.

The V call is TRBV29-1, the J call TRBJ2-2; D is perhaps TRBD1 (7 bases). V was shortened by 3 bases and J by 5 bases, with 16 bases between the two germline ends. The CDR3 length is 15 residues. The germline V gene encodes CDR1 SQVTM and CDR2 ANQGSEA. The CDR3 loop is CSVEGGQGVTGELFF. The DNA for the CDR3 is TGCAGCGTTGAGGGAGGTCAGGGGGTTACCGGGGAGCTGTTTTTT.

This clone was picked up one time. The chain is built from TRBV5-6 and TRBJ1-2; 7 bases fit TRBD1. V gave up 0 bases and J gave up 9 bases; unmatched junction bases: 5. Germline values: CDR1 SGHDT, CDR2 YYEEEE. The CDR3 loop spans 13 amino acids. The CDR3 spells CASSLVSGGRYTF. The CDR3 bases are TGTGCCAGCAGCTTGGTGTCAGGGGGACGCTACACCTTC.

The rearrangement uses TRBV5-5 and TRBJ1-2, with 7 nucleotides matching TRBD1. CDR3 length: 15 amino acids. V lost 3 bases, J lost 2 bases, and 7 bases stayed unmatched. Per the germline V gene, CDR1 is SGHKS and CDR2 is YYEKEE (reference sequence). The chain's CDR3 is CASSYLRDRNYGYTF. The CDR3 DNA sequence: TGTGCCAGCAGCTACCTCCGGGACAGAAACTATGGCTACACCTTC.

The chain links TRBV6-5 to TRBJ2-7, with D tentatively TRBD1 or TRBD2 (5 bases each). Germline CDR1 and CDR2: MNHEY and SVGAGI. This CDR3 has 14 amino acids. The V end was cut by 6 bases, the J end by 6 bases, with 18 bases between. The CDR3 DNA follows: TGTGCCAGCAGCCCACGAGCAGGGAGAGGCGAGCAGTACTTC. Translated: CASSPRAGRGEQYF.

The chain carries TRBV19 and TRBJ1-5, with a possible D match to TRBD1 (6 bases). The V gene lost 11 bases and the J gene lost 3 bases, with 23 bases spanning the gap. The CDR3 extends over 16 amino acids. Germline V CDR1 and CDR2: LNHDA, SQIVND (reference sequence). For the CDR3, the DNA is TGTGCCTCGAAGGCGGGCAGGGGAAGTTTCAATCAGCCCCAGCATTTT. It specifies CASKAGRGSFNQPQHF.

The chain links TRBV7-9 to TRBJ1-5, with 7 nucleotides matching TRBD1. This CDR3 comprises 15 residues. The V and J ends lost 5 bases and 12 bases, in that order; junction bases with no gene match: 16. CDR1 is SEHNR and CDR2 is FQNEAQ in the germline V gene (reference sequence). CDR3 amino acids: CASSTSDRVFEGQHF. The CDR3 nucleotides are TGTGCCAGCAGCACCTCAGACAGGGTGTTCGAGGGCCAGCATTTT.

Only one count was recorded for this clone. This chain connects TRBV28 to TRBJ2-7; D is unresolved. Germline loops: CDR1 MDHEN, CDR2 SYDVKM. The CDR3 is 12 amino acids. V dropped 3 bases and J dropped 2 bases, with 5 bases sitting between them. The CDR3 loop is CASSFDPYEQYF. In DNA form, the CDR3 reads TGTGCCAGCAGTTTTGACCCCTACGAGCAGTACTTC. Variable domain in full (rest from reference TRBV28 and TRBJ2-7): DVKVTQSSRYLVKRTGEKVFLECVQDMDHENMFWYRQDPGLGLRLIYFSYDVKMKEKGDIPEGYSVSREKKERFSLILESASTNQTSMYLCASSFDPYEQYFGPGTRLTVT.

The chain combines TRBV5-1 with TRBJ2-2, with D possibly matching TRBD1 (6 bases). Germline V gene lookup returns CDR1 SGHRS and CDR2 YFSETQ. The CDR3 has 14 residues. Trimming cost V 0 bases and J 6 bases, with 9 bases left between them. Here the CDR3 reads CASSLDRVAGELFF. The CDR3 region has the DNA TGCGCCAGCAGCTTGGACAGGGTGGCCGGGGAGCTGTTTTTT.

The chain uses TRBV7-3 and TRBJ2-6, with D perhaps matching TRBD1 (6 bases). The CDR3 loop spans 17 amino acids. With 5 bases removed from V and 1 base from J, the gap between germline ends came to 15 bases. Germline CDR1 is SGHTA and CDR2 is FQGTGA. The CDR3 DNA reads TGTGCCAGCAGCACTCAGGGGAGTATATCTGGGGCCAACGTCCTGACTTTC. Translation gives CASSTQGSISGANVLTF.

This clone occurred a few times. The V gene is TRBV7-9, the J gene TRBJ1-4; possibly TRBD1 for D (5 bases). Trimming shortened V by 5 bases and J by 7 bases, and 20 bases separated the two germline ends. This CDR3 is 16 amino acids long. The germline gives CDR1 SEHNR, CDR2 FQNEAQ (reference sequence). The CDR3: CASSPPGGLGGEKLFF. CDR3 DNA sequence: TGTGCCAGCAGCCCCCCGGGGGGTTTGGGGGGTGAAAAACTGTTTTTT.

The CDR3 spells CASSRDLYGYTF. CDR3 bases: TGTGCCAGTTCCCGGGACCTTTATGGCTACACCTTC. The chain has TRBV19 and TRBJ1-2; D is possibly TRBD1 (5 bases). The CDR3 length is 12 residues. Germline-derived CDR1 and CDR2 are LNHDA and SQIVND (reference sequence). The V end was cut by 8 bases, the J end by 5 bases, with 12 bases between.

This chain joins TRBV28 and TRBJ2-6; D is perhaps TRBD1 or TRBD2 (6 bases each). Per germline, CDR1 MDHEN and CDR2 SYDVKM. This CDR3 comprises 15 residues. V lost 5 bases and J lost 2, with 10 bases in between. The CDR3 nucleotides are TGTGCCAGCAGTAGAGGGGGGACTGGGGCCAACGTCCTGACTTTC. This codes for CASSRGGTGANVLTF.

The CDR3 sequence: CASSKPAGTGVSYNSPLHF. The CDR3 DNA follows: TGTGCCAGCAGCAAACCCGCCGGGACAGGGGTATCCTATAATTCACCCCTCCACTTT. The J gene is TRBJ1-6, the V gene TRBV27; 10 nucleotides line up with TRBD1. The V gene's germline CDR1 is MNHEY and CDR2 SMNVEV (reference sequence). Trimming took 6 bases from V and 1 from J; bases not matched to a gene: 12. The CDR3 spans 19 residues.

This chain uses TRBV6-6 with TRBJ2-1; TRBD2 is a possible D gene (6 bases). The V end was cut by 6 bases, the J end by 0 bases, with 6 bases between. This CDR3 has 13 amino acids. Germline loops: CDR1 MNHNY, CDR2 SVGAGI (reference sequence). In DNA form, the CDR3 reads TGTGCCAGCAGGGGGGGCTCCTACAATGAGCAGTTCTTC. Residues: CASRGGSYNEQFF.

This sequence joins TRBV4-2 and TRBJ1-1; 8 bases fit TRBD1. Germline CDR1 reads LGHNA; CDR2 reads YNFKEQ. This CDR3 contains 14 residues. Trimming removed 3 bases from V and 3 bases from J; junction bases left unmatched: 3. CDR3 nucleotide sequence: TGTGCCAGCAGCCAGATGACAGGGGACACTGAAGCTTTCTTT. Translating it yields CASSQMTGDTEAFF.

The chain links TRBV5-4 to TRBJ1-1; D gene ambiguous. V dropped 0 bases and J dropped 0 bases, with 6 bases sitting between them. The germline V gene has CDR1 SGHNT and CDR2 YYREEE (reference sequence). CDR3 length equals 14 residues. The DNA of the CDR3 is TGTGCCAGCAGCTTGGTGGACCTGAACACTGAAGCTTTCTTT. It translates to CASSLVDLNTEAFF.

The chain is built from TRBV6-5 and TRBJ1-1; possible D gene TRBD1, 6 bases. This CDR3 contains 13 residues. V was clipped by 2 bases and J by 5 bases, with 9 bases between them. Germline lookup yields CDR1 MNHEY and CDR2 SVGAGI. The CDR3 loop reads CASSYTGSTEAFF. The CDR3 nucleotides are TGTGCCAGCAGTTACACAGGGAGTACTGAAGCTTTCTTT.

The V call is TRBV5-1, the J call TRBJ2-7; D is possibly TRBD1 or TRBD2 (5 bases each). Germline CDR1 reads SGHRS; CDR2 reads YFSETQ. This CDR3 is 14 amino acids long. The V end lost 0 bases, the J end lost 2 bases, and 9 bases lay between the germline ends. The DNA of the CDR3 is TGCGCCAGCAGCTTGGTCAGGGAGCCCTACGAGCAGTACTTC. This gives the protein CASSLVREPYEQYF. The whole variable domain, filled in from reference TRBV5-1 and TRBJ2-7, reads KAGVTQTPRYLIKTRGQQVTLSCSPISGHRSVSWYQQTPGQGLQFLFEYFSETQRNKGNFPGRFSGRQFSNSRSEMNVSTLELGDSALYLCASSLVREPYEQYFGPGTRLTVT.

The genes are TRBV18 and TRBJ1-4; D remains unclear. V was pared by 2 bases and J by 0 bases, with 1 base between. The CDR3 contains 13 residues. Germline V lookup: CDR1 KGHSH, CDR2 LQKENI. The CDR3 nucleotides are TGTGCCAGCTCACCAGCAACTAATGAAAAACTGTTTTTT. This translates into CASSPATNEKLFF. The complete variable domain, with remaining parts taken from reference TRBV18 and TRBJ1-4, reads NAGVMQNPRHLVRRRGQEARLRCSPMKGHSHVYWYRQLPEEGLKFMVYLQKENIIDESGMPKERFSAEFPKEGPSILRIQQVVRGDSAAYFCASSPATNEKLFFGSGTQLSVL.

CDR3 nucleotide sequence: TGTGCCAGCAGCTTTGGCCTACAGGGTGACTACGAGCAGTACTTC. Amino acids: CASSFGLQGDYEQYF. J is TRBJ2-7 and V is TRBV7-9; a weak D match, TRBD1 (6 bases). The CDR3 has 15 residues. CDR1 and CDR2 (germline): SEHNR, FQNEAQ (reference sequence). V dropped 3 bases and J dropped 3 bases, with 15 bases sitting between them.